These 26 T cell receptor beta chains share one sample of origin, sequenced in a study of CD8+ T cells in alopecia areata. Treatment denoted: oral pan-JAK inhibitor, 5-10 mg twice daily. Extraction of RNA preceded its reverse transcription into cDNA, which served as the sequencing template. Sequenced by immunoSEQ multiplex PCR; TCRdb stores in-frame clones only, minus some. The table lists around 100,000 clones, approximately 90% of them singletons. This sample comprised CD8+ T cells sorted from blood, obtained between weeks 30 and 35, from a patient treated with tofacitinib. The receptors were gathered from a human donor with alopecia areata.

The gene calls are TRBV15 and TRBJ2-3; possibly TRBD2 for D (6 bases). The germline gives CDR1 LNHNV, CDR2 YYDKDF (reference sequence). This CDR3 region has 19 residues. Trimming shortened V by 0 bases and J by 0 bases, and 19 bases separated the two germline ends. CDR3 protein: CATSRDLGAGLSSTDTQYF. The CDR3 nucleotides read TGTGCCACCAGCAGAGATCTCGGAGCGGGCCTCTCTAGCACAGATACGCAGTATTTT.

The rearrangement joins TRBV9 to TRBJ2-4, with D unresolved. V shed 3 bases and J shed 0 bases, with 7 bases lying between them. Germline V gives CDR1 SGDLS, CDR2 YYNGEE. The CDR3 totals 14 residues. CDR3 bases: TGTGCCAGCAGCGACCAACTAGCCAAAAACATTCAGTACTTC. This encodes CASSDQLAKNIQYF.

This chain connects TRBV5-1 to TRBJ2-6; D is uncertain. From germline, CDR1 is SGHRS and CDR2 YFSETQ. This CDR3 spans 16 amino acids. Trimming stripped 1 base from V and 0 bases from J, with 8 bases between. The CDR3 DNA reads as TGCGCCAGCAGCTTGTCTGGTGGCTCTGGGGCCAACGTCCTGACTTTC. Translation gives CASSLSGGSGANVLTF.

The chain has TRBV29-1 and TRBJ1-6; D call uncertain. Deletions cut 8 bases from V and 0 bases from J, with 11 bases between. This CDR3 is built from 14 residues. Germline V gene sequence: CDR1 SQVTM, CDR2 ANQGSEA. CDR3 residues: CSSRKSSYNSPLHF. The CDR3 nucleotides read TGCAGCTCCCGGAAGAGCTCCTATAATTCACCCCTCCACTTT.

A single count supports this clone. The rearrangement uses TRBV4-1 and TRBJ2-7; D gene ambiguous. CDR3 length: 13 residues. Deletions cut 4 bases from V and 1 base from J, with 8 bases between. Germline CDR1 and CDR2: MGHRA and YSYEKL. CDR3 residues: CASSRGLSYEQYF. CDR3 nucleotide sequence: TGCGCCAGCAGCCGTGGGCTGTCCTACGAGCAGTACTTC.

The chain recombines TRBV2 with TRBJ2-1, with D perhaps assigned TRBD1 or TRBD2 (6 bases each). CDR1 and CDR2 (germline): SNHLY, FYNNEI. The V and J ends lost 6 bases and 0 bases respectively, with 9 bases between them. The CDR3 consists of 14 residues. CDR3 in DNA: TGTGCCAGCAGAGGGGGGAGCTCCTACAATGAGCAGTTCTTC. Translating it yields CASRGGSSYNEQFF.

The J gene is TRBJ2-1, the V gene TRBV29-1, with TRBD2 identical over 9 bases. The CDR3 is 14 amino acids. Germline loops: CDR1 SQVTM, CDR2 ANQGSEA. Trimming cost V 2 bases and J 2 bases; bases outside gene matches: 1. CDR3 DNA: TGCAGCGTTGAAAAGCGGGAGGCCTACAATGAGCAGTTCTTC. Amino acids: CSVEKREAYNEQFF.

This sequence joins TRBV7-9 and TRBJ1-2; D not resolved. Germline CDR1 is SEHNR and CDR2 is FQNEAQ (reference sequence). Trimming stripped 1 base from V and 5 bases from J, with 5 bases between. The CDR3 is 12 residues long. The DNA for the CDR3 is TGTGCCAGCAGCTTAGGGGGATATGGCTACACCTTC. Amino acids: CASSLGGYGYTF.

V and J are TRBV5-1 and TRBJ2-7; TRBD1 might be the D (7 bases). Germline V gene lookup returns CDR1 SGHRS and CDR2 YFSETQ. CDR3 length: 15 amino acids. Trimming stripped 6 bases from V and 3 bases from J, with 19 bases between. CDR3 in amino acids: CASTPTWQGGYEQYF. The CDR3, as DNA: TGCGCCAGCACCCCAACCTGGCAGGGGGGCTACGAGCAGTACTTC.

J is TRBJ2-1 and V is TRBV27; D may be TRBD1 (5 bases). Germline V gene lookup returns CDR1 MNHEY and CDR2 SMNVEV (reference sequence). V lost 3 bases, J lost 0 bases, and 12 bases lay in between. CDR3 length equals 16 residues. The CDR3 is CASSLDTPSSYNEQFF. DNA for the CDR3: TGTGCCAGCAGTTTGGACACCCCAAGCTCCTACAATGAGCAGTTCTTC.

This chain joins TRBV15 and TRBJ2-1; D not certain. Trimming left V 0 bases short and J 2 bases short, with 8 bases between. The CDR3 extends over 15 amino acids. Germline CDR1 LNHNV, CDR2 YYDKDF (reference sequence). The DNA for the CDR3 is TGTGCCACCAGCAGAGATCGGTTAACCTACAATGAGCAGTTCTTC. Translation: CATSRDRLTYNEQFF. The full variable domain, in which reference TRBV15 and TRBJ2-1 provide the parts outside the CDR3, is DAMVIQNPRYQVTQFGKPVTLSCSQTLNHNVMYWYQQKSSQAPKLLFHYYDKDFNNEADTPDNFQSRRPNTSFCFLDIRSPGLGDTAMYLCATSRDRLTYNEQFFGPGTRLTVL.

In its sample, this clone was seen once. The chain uses TRBV7-9 and TRBJ1-1, with D perhaps matching TRBD1 (6 bases). The CDR3 spans 15 residues. Trimming stripped 5 bases from V and 0 bases from J, with 13 bases between. CDR1 is SEHNR, CDR2 FQNEAQ, per germline (reference sequence). The CDR3 spells CASSKGEGMNTEAFF. As DNA, the CDR3 is TGTGCCAGCAGCAAGGGGGAGGGCATGAACACTGAAGCTTTCTTT.

The genes are TRBV2 and TRBJ1-3, with a tentative D call TRBD1 (5 bases). The CDR3 contains 13 residues. In germline, CDR1 is SNHLY, CDR2 FYNNEI. V dropped 7 bases and J dropped 5 bases, with 12 bases sitting between them. CDR3: CASKGRGRNTIYF. The CDR3, as DNA: TGTGCCAGCAAGGGGAGGGGAAGAAACACCATATATTTT.

The V and J genes are TRBV4-1 and TRBJ2-2, with 10 bases lining up with TRBD1. Trimming removed 0 bases from V and 5 bases from J; junction bases left unmatched: 0. Germline V CDR1 and CDR2: MGHRA, YSYEKL. This CDR3 contains 15 residues. CDR3: CASSQEGQGTGELFF. CDR3 sequence (DNA): TGCGCCAGCAGCCAAGAGGGACAGGGGACCGGGGAGCTGTTTTTT.

The V and J genes are TRBV7-3 and TRBJ1-3, with D possibly being TRBD1 (6 bases). From germline, CDR1 is SGHTA and CDR2 FQGTGA. This CDR3 spans 16 amino acids. Trimming shortened V by 9 bases and J by 3 bases, and 21 bases separated the two germline ends. The CDR3 bases are TGTGCCAGGGGGGGACAATCCTGGTTGGATGGAAACACCATATATTTT. Residues: CARGGQSWLDGNTIYF.

The rearrangement uses TRBV29-1 and TRBJ2-3, with D possibly being TRBD1 (6 bases). Trimming took off 6 bases at V and 0 bases at J, with 16 bases between the two ends. The CDR3 is 15 residues long. Germline CDR1 is SQVTM and CDR2 is ANQGSEA. CDR3 DNA: TGCAGCGTCCCCCTGGACAGTCCAAGCACAGATACGCAGTATTTT. This codes for CSVPLDSPSTDTQYF.

The rearrangement joins TRBV7-8 to TRBJ2-5, with 9 bases matching TRBD1. Germline loops: CDR1 SGHVS, CDR2 FQNEAQ. CDR3 length: 17 residues. Trimming cost V 5 bases and J 3 bases; bases outside gene matches: 13. This CDR3 reads CASSTRLTGGMEETQYF. Here the CDR3 DNA reads TGTGCCAGCAGCACCCGGCTTACAGGGGGCATGGAAGAGACCCAGTACTTC.

This chain joins TRBV5-1 and TRBJ2-7; tentatively, D is TRBD1 or TRBD2 (5 bases each). Germline CDR1 SGHRS, CDR2 YFSETQ. The V end was cut by 0 bases, the J end by 0 bases, with 7 bases between. This CDR3 region has 14 residues. The CDR3 DNA reads as TGCGCCAGCAGCTTGGACGGGGCCTCCTACGAGCAGTACTTC. Protein product: CASSLDGASYEQYF. Full variable domain (missing parts from reference TRBV5-1 and TRBJ2-7): KAGVTQTPRYLIKTRGQQVTLSCSPISGHRSVSWYQQTPGQGLQFLFEYFSETQRNKGNFPGRFSGRQFSNSRSEMNVSTLELGDSALYLCASSLDGASYEQYFGPGTRLTVT.

In this sample, this clone turned up once. The chain employs TRBV9 and TRBJ2-1, with 7 positions matching TRBD1. Germline lookup yields CDR1 SGDLS and CDR2 YYNGEE. CDR3 length: 13 residues. V was clipped by 4 bases and J by 10 bases; unmatched bases: 8. This chain's CDR3 is CASSRQGGREQFF. The CDR3 nucleotides read TGTGCCAGCAGCCGACAGGGCGGCCGAGAGCAGTTCTTC.

V and J are TRBV30 and TRBJ1-1, with no clear D. CDR3 length equals 11 residues. In germline, CDR1 is GTSNPN, CDR2 SVGIG (reference sequence). CDR3 sequence: CAKYTVTEAFF. In nucleotides, the CDR3 is TGTGCTAAGTATACCGTGACAGAAGCTTTCTTT.

This chain links TRBV7-6 with TRBJ1-1; D is perhaps TRBD1 (6 bases). V was clipped by 6 bases and J by 8 bases, with 16 bases between them. CDR1 and CDR2 (germline): SGHVS, FNYEAQ. This CDR3 has 13 amino acids. CDR3 DNA sequence: TGTGCCAGCAGTCGCACAGGGTCTGAGGAAGCTTTCTTT. This sequence encodes CASSRTGSEEAFF.

The chain combines TRBV27 with TRBJ2-7; 8 positions match TRBD1. This CDR3 has 13 residues. Germline CDR1 reads MNHEY; CDR2 reads SMNVEV (reference sequence). V lost 4 bases and J lost 5; bases outside the gene matches: 4. CDR3 DNA: TGTGCCAGCAGTTACGGACAGGGCAACGAGCAGTACTTC. Translated, it gives CASSYGQGNEQYF.

The chain joins TRBV5-1 to TRBJ2-7; D unclear. Trimming removed 6 bases at V and 7 bases at J, with 20 bases between. The CDR3 is 14 amino acids. The germline gives CDR1 SGHRS, CDR2 YFSETQ. CDR3: CASTMTYLQQEQYF. CDR3 DNA sequence: TGCGCCAGCACTATGACATACCTACAGCAGGAGCAGTACTTC.

V usage is TRBV30 and J usage is TRBJ2-7, with 10 positions matching TRBD1. Germline loops: CDR1 GTSNPN, CDR2 SVGIG (reference sequence). The CDR3 runs 15 residues. V trimming: 1 base; J trimming: 4 bases; junction bases outside the gene matches: 7. CDR3 protein: CAWSALDRGPYEQYF. In DNA form, the CDR3 reads TGTGCCTGGAGTGCCCTAGACAGGGGGCCTTACGAGCAGTACTTC.

The gene calls are TRBV11-2 and TRBJ2-1; 15 bases are a match to TRBD2. The CDR3 spans 17 residues. The germline V gene has CDR1 SGHAT and CDR2 FQNNGV. V trimming: 4 bases; J trimming: 8 bases; junction bases outside the gene matches: 9. The CDR3 nucleotides read TGTGCCAGCAGCTCCACCGGACTAGCGGGAGGGCTCTATGAGCAGTTCTTC. As protein: CASSSTGLAGGLYEQFF.

This rearrangement joins TRBV19 to TRBJ2-1; D gene uncertain. The CDR3 is made up of 13 amino acids. V was trimmed by 6 bases and J by 4 bases, leaving 10 bases between them. CDR1 and CDR2 from the germline V gene are LNHDA and SQIVND (reference sequence). CDR3 in amino acids: CASRPQEYNEQFF. CDR3 sequence (DNA): TGTGCCAGTAGACCGCAGGAGTACAATGAGCAGTTCTTC. The full variable domain, completed using reference TRBV19 and TRBJ2-1, is DGGITQSPKYLFRKEGQNVTLSCEQNLNHDAMYWYRQDPGQGLRLIYYSQIVNDFQKGDIAEGYSVSREKKESFPLTVTSAQKNPTAFYLCASRPQEYNEQFFGPGTRLTVL.